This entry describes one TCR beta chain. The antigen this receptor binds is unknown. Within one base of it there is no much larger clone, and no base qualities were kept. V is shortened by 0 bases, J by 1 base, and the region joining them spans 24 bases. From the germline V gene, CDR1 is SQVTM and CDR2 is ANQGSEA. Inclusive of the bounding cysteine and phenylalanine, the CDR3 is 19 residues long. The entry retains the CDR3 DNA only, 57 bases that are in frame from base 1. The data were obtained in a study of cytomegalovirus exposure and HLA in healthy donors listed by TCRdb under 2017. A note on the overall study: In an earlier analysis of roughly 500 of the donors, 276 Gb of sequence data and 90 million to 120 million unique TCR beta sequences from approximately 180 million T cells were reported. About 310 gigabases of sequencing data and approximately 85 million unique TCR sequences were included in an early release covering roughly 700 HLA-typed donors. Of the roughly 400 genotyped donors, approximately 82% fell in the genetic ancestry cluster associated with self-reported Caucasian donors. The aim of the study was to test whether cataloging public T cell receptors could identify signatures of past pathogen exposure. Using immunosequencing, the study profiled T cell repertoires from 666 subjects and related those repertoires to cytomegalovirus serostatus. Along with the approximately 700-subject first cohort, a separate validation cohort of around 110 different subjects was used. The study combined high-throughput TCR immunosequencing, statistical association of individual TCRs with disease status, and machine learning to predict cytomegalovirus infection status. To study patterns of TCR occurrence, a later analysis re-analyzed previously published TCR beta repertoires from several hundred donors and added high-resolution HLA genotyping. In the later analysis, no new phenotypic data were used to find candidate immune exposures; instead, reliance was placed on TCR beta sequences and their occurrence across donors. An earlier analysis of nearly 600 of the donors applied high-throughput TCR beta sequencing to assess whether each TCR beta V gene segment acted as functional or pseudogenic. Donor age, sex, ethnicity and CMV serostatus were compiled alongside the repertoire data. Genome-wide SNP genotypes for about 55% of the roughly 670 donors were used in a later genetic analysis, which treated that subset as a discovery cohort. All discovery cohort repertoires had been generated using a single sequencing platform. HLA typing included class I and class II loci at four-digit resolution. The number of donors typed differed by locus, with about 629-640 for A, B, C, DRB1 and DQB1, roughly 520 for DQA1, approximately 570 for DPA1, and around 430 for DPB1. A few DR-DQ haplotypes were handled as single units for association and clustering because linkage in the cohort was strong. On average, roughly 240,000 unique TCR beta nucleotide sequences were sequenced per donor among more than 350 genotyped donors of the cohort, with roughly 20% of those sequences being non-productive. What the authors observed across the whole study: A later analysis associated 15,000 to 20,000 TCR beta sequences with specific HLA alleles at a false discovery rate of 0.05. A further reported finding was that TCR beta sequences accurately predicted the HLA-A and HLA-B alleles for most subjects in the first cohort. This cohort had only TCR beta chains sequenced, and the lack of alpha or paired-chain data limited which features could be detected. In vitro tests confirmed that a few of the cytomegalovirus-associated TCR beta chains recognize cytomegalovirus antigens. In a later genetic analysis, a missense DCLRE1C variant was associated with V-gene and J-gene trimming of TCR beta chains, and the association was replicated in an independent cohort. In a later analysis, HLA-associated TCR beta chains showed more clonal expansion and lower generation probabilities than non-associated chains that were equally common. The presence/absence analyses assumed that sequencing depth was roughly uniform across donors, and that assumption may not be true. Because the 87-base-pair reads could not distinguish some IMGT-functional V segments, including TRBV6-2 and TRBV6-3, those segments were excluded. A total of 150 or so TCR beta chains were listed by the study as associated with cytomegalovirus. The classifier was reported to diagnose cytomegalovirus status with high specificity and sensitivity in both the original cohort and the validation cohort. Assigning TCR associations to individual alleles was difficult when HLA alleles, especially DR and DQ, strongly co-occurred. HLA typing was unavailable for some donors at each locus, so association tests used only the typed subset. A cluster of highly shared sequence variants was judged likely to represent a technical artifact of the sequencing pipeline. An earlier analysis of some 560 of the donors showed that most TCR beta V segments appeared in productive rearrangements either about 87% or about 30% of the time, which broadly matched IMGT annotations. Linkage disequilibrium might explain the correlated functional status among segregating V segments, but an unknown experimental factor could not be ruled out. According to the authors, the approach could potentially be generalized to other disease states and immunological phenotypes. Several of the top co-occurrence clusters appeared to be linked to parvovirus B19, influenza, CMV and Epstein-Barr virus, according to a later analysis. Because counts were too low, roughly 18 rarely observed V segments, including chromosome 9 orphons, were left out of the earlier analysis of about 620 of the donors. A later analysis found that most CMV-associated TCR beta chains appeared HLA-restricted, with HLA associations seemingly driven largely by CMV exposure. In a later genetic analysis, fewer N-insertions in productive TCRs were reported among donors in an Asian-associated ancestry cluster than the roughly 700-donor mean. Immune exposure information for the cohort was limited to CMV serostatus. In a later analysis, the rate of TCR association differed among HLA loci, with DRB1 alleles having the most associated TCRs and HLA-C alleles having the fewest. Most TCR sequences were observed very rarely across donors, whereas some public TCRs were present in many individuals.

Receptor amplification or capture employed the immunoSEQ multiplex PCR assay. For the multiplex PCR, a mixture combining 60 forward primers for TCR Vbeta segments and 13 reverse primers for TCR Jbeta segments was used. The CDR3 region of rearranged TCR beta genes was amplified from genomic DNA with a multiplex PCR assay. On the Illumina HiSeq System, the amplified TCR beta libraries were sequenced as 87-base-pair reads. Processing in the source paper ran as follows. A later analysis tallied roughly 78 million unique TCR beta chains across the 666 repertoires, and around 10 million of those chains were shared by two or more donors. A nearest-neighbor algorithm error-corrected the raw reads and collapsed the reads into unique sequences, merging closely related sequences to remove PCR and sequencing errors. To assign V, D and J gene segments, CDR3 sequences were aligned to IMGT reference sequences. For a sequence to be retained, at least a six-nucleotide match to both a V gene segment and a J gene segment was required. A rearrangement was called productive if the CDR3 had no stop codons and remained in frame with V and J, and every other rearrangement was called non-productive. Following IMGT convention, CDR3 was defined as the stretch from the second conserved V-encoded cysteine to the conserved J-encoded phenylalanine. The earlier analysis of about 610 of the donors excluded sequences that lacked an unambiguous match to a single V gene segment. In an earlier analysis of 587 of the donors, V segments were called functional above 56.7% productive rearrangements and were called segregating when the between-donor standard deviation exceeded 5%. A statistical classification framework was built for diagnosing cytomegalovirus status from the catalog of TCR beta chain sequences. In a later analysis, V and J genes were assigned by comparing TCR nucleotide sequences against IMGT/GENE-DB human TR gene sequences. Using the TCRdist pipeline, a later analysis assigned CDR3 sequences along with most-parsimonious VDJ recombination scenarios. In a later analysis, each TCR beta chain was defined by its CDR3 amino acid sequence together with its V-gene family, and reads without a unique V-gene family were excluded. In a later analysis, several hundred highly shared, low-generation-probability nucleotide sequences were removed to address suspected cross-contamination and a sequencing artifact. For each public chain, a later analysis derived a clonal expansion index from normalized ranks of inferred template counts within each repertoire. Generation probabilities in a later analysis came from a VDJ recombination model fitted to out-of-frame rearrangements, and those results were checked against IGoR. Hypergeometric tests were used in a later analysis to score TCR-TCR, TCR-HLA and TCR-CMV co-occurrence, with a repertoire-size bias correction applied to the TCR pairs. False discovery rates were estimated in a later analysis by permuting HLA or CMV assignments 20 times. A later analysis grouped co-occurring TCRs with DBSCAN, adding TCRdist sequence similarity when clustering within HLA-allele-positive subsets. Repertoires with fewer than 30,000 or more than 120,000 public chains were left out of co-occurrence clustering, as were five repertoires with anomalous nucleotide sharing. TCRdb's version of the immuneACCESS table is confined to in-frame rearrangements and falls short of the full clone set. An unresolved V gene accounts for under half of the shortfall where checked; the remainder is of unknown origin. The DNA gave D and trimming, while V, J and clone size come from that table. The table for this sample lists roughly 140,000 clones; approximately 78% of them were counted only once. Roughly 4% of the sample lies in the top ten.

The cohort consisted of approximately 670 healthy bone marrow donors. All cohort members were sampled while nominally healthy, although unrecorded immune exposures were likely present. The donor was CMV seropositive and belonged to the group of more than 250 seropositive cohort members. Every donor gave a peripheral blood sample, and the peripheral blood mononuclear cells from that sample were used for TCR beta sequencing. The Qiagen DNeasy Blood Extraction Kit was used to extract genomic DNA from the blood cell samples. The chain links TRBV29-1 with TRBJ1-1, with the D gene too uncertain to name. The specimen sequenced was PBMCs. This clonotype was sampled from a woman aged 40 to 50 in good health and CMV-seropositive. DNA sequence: TGCAGCGTTGAAGATATAGTGCCGGCGCGGGGATGGGGGAACACTGAAGCTTTCTTT. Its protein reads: CSVEDIVPARGWGNTEAFF.